The text below deals with one T cell receptor (beta chain). Original methodology: From ImmunoSEQ came sequences covering only the junction and carrying no quality scores, so filtering differed. The protocol was immunoSEQ multiplex PCR, while the TCRdb copy is restricted to in-frame clones and leaves out a portion. V and J calls and clone size are copied from that table; D and trimming were computed from the DNA. The data contain some 1,600,000 clones, 95% to 99% of them singletons. The data originate from a study of shared clonotypes between healthy human individuals. Trimming shortened V by 5 bases and J by 13 bases, and 17 bases separated the two germline ends. This CDR3 spans 12 amino acids. Germline V CDR1 and CDR2: MNHEY, SMNVEV (reference sequence).

The receptor's source is a man under 40 in good health. Sequenced material: naive CD4+ T cells sorted from blood. Subset meaning: CD45RA+ positively selected. The rearrangement uses TRBV27 and TRBJ1-2; D is uncertain. CDR3 protein: CASSDRRTRPTF. The CDR3 DNA reads TGTGCCAGCAGTGACCGTCGTACCAGGCCCACCTTC.